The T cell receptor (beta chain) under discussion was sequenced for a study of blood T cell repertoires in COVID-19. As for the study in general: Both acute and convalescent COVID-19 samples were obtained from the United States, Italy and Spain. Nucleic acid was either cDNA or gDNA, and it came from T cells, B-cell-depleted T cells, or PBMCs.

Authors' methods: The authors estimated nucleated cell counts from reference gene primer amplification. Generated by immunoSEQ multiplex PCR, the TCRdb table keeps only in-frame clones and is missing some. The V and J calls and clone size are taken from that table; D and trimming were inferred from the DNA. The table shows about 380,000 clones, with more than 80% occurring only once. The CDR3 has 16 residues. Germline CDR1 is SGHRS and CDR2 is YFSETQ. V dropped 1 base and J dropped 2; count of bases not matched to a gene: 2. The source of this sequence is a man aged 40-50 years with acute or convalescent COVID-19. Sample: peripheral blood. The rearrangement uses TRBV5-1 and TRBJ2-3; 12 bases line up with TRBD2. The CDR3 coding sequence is TGCGCCAGCAGCTTGACTAGCGGGGGGCCCACAGATACGCAGTATTTT. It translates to CASSLTSGGPTDTQYF.